This TCR beta chain was identified in a study of T cell changes during pregnancy in multiple sclerosis. TCRdb's copy holds only in-frame clones and misses some; the assay was immunoSEQ multiplex PCR. The table lists under 85,000 clones, 75% to 95% of them singletons. The CDR3 extends over 17 amino acids. Germline V gives CDR1 SQVTM, CDR2 ANQGSEA. V trimming: 7 bases; J trimming: 4 bases; junction bases outside the gene matches: 22. This sequence was found in a female donor in good health, enrolled as a control in a pregnancy study. This sample comprised CD4+ T cells from peripheral blood mononuclear cells, obtained in the third trimester of pregnancy. The chain recombines TRBV29-1 with TRBJ2-7, with 7 bases identical to TRBD2. The CDR3 sequence: CSALGSGTAHYEYEQYF. The DNA for the CDR3 is TGCAGCGCCCTGGGCAGCGGGACGGCTCATTATGAGTACGAGCAGTACTTC.